This is a list of T cell receptor beta chains from one sample in a study of CD4+ T cells in melanoma. Repertoires were generated with immunoSEQ multiplex PCR, while TCRdb's copy carries only in-frame clones and drops some. The sample yields several thousand clones, approximately 62% seen once. The sequenced material came from cells from a culture (not recorded whether cultured in vitro). The receptors originated from a human donor with melanoma. CDR3s include the opening cysteine and the closing phenylalanine or tryptophan. A D gene is named only where the DNA matches it firmly. Clone size is given for some rows only: seen once, a few or many times, or a class if the clone is expanded.

clone size,V gene,D gene,J gene,CDR3 DNA,CDR3 protein
NA,TRBV9,NA,TRBJ2-3,TGTGCCAGCAGCGTAGCATTCGGGACTTTCACCACAGATACGCAGTATTTT,CASSVAFGTFTTDTQYF
NA,TRBV7-6,TRBD2,TRBJ2-2,TGTGCCAGCAGCTTAGCAGGTCAACTAGCGGGGGGGCCCCCCGGGGAGCTGTTTTTT,CASSLAGQLAGGPPGELFF
NA,TRBV12-5,NA,TRBJ2-1,TGTGCTAGTGGTTTGGAGGCCAATACGGCGTACAATGAGCAGTTCTTC,CASGLEANTAYNEQFF
once,TRBV2,TRBD1,TRBJ1-1,TGTGCCAGCAGTCCTACCACCGACAGGGTGACTGAAGCTTTCTTT,CASSPTTDRVTEAFF
NA,TRBV2,NA,TRBJ2-7,TGTGCCAGCAGGAGGGACAACCCCTACGAGCAGTACTTC,CASRRDNPYEQYF
NA,TRBV7-3,NA,TRBJ2-5,TGTGCCAGCAGCTCGCATTTAGGAGAGACCCAGTACTTC,CASSSHLGETQYF
NA,TRBV28,TRBD1,TRBJ1-1,TGTGCCAGCAGTTTTCGGGACAGGGTTTCGACTGAAGCTTTCTTT,CASSFRDRVSTEAFF
NA,TRBV5-1,NA,TRBJ2-1,TGCGCCAGCAGCTTGGGTGGGGGGGCCTTTTACAATGAGCAGTTCTTC,CASSLGGGAFYNEQFF
NA,TRBV7-8,NA,TRBJ2-7,TGTGCCAGCAGCTTAGGATCCTACGAGCAGTACTTC,CASSLGSYEQYF
few,TRBV2,NA,TRBJ1-4,TGTGCCAGCACATCCGGGGACATCTACCTTAATGAAAAACTGTTTTTT,CASTSGDIYLNEKLFF
once,TRBV9,TRBD2,TRBJ2-6,TGTGCCAGCAGCGTAGGTAGCGGGGGGGGTGGGGCCAACGTCCTGACTTTC,CASSVGSGGGGANVLTF
NA,TRBV7-6,NA,TRBJ1-1,TGTGCCAGCAGCCCCGCGGGTATTTCTTCTGAAGCTTTCTTT,CASSPAGISSEAFF
once,TRBV2,NA,TRBJ1-2,TGTGCCAGCAGACAGGACAGAGGGATTTATGGCTACACCTTC,CASRQDRGIYGYTF
NA,TRBV11-2,TRBD2,TRBJ2-1,TGTGCCAGCAGCCTGGTAGCGGGGGGGTTCTACAATGAGCAGTTCTTC,CASSLVAGGFYNEQFF
NA,TRBV27,TRBD1,TRBJ1-6,TGTGCCAGCAGTTTCAGGGGGAATTCACCCCTCCACTTT,CASSFRGNSPLHF
medium-sized,TRBV7-3,NA,TRBJ1-2,TGTGCCAGCAGTCGACAGGTAGGCTACACCTTC,CASSRQVGYTF
NA,TRBV11-3,TRBD1,TRBJ1-5,TGTGCCAGCAGCCCTAGGACAGGGGTGCATCAGCCCCAGCATTTT,CASSPRTGVHQPQHF
NA,TRBV23-1,TRBD1,TRBJ1-3,TGCGCCAGCAGTTCCGGGAGGGGGCCTGCTAAAACGGCCGGAAACACCATATATTTT,CASSSGRGPAKTAGNTIYF
once,TRBV7-9,NA,TRBJ1-5,TGTGCCAGCAGCTTAGTGGGGGAGAATCAGCCCCAGCATTTT,CASSLVGENQPQHF
once,TRBV19,TRBD1,TRBJ2-1,TGTGCCAGTAGTATGTACGGGACAGGGGAGAGGTATGAGCAGTTCTTC,CASSMYGTGERYEQFF
NA,TRBV18,TRBD1,TRBJ2-7,TGTGCCAGCTCACCATTACGGACAGGGACGGAGGTCGGCTACGAGCAGTACTTC,CASSPLRTGTEVGYEQYF
NA,TRBV18,NA,TRBJ1-2,TGTGCCAGCTCACCTACAATATCTGGACAGCAATCTAACTATGGCTACACCTTC,CASSPTISGQQSNYGYTF
NA,TRBV7-9,NA,TRBJ1-1,TGTGCCAGCGTCCGGGCGGTTGAAGCTTTCTTT,CASVRAVEAFF
few,TRBV5-4,NA,TRBJ1-1,TGTGCCAGCAGCTTGACCGGTTCCGATACCGAAGCTTTCTTT,CASSLTGSDTEAFF
NA,TRBV14,NA,TRBJ1-1,TGTGCCAGCAGCCAAGATTGGGACACTGAAGCTTTCTTT,CASSQDWDTEAFF
NA,TRBV27,NA,TRBJ1-2,TGTGCCAGCGGCGCACGGGGGAACTATGGCTACACCTTC,CASGARGNYGYTF
NA,TRBV6-1,TRBD2,TRBJ2-7,TGTGCCAGCAGTGCACTAGCGGAGTCCTACGAGCAGTACTTC,CASSALAESYEQYF
NA,TRBV5-4,NA,TRBJ1-5,TGTGCCAGCAGCCCGGGAGCAGCCTACAATCAGCCCCAGCATTTT,CASSPGAAYNQPQHF
NA,TRBV5-1,NA,TRBJ2-3,TGCGCCAGCAGCCCGGGCTGGGGCAGGGCAGATACGCAGTATTTT,CASSPGWGRADTQYF
NA,TRBV15,NA,TRBJ2-7,TGTGCCACCAGCAGAGAACCCAATACGGAGCAGTACTTC,CATSREPNTEQYF
NA,TRBV14,TRBD1,TRBJ2-3,TGTGCCAGCAGCCAAGATGGACAGGGGGAGGGCCTGGCCTCCACAGATACGCAGTATTTT,CASSQDGQGEGLASTDTQYF
NA,TRBV5-6,NA,TRBJ1-2,TGTGCCAGCAGCCCAAGGAACACCTGGTATGGCTACACCTTC,CASSPRNTWYGYTF
NA,TRBV27,TRBD1,TRBJ2-3,TGTGCCAGCAGTTTCGGGGGACAGGGGGTGGATACGCAGTATTTT,CASSFGGQGVDTQYF
NA,TRBV13,NA,TRBJ1-1,TGTGCCAGCAGCACCCCATCTTCAGGCGGCGCTGAAGCTTTCTTT,CASSTPSSGGAEAFF
NA,TRBV29-1,NA,TRBJ1-1,TGCAGCGTTGAAGGGGTGGAGGGACGATCTGAAGCTTTCTTT,CSVEGVEGRSEAFF
NA,TRBV9,TRBD1,TRBJ2-2,TGTGCCAGCAGCGTCGGGACAGCCACCGGGGAGCTGTTTTTT,CASSVGTATGELFF
NA,TRBV7-9,NA,TRBJ2-7,TGTGCCAGCAGTTTGGGGCAGCCGCCCTACGAGCAGTACTTC,CASSLGQPPYEQYF
NA,TRBV11-2,NA,TRBJ2-1,TGTGCCAGCAGCTTAGTCGAGGGTGAGCAGTTCTTC,CASSLVEGEQFF
NA,TRBV5-1,NA,TRBJ1-3,TGCGCCAGCAGCTTAACCACGGGGTACCTTAACCCCTCTGGAAACACCATATATTTT,CASSLTTGYLNPSGNTIYF
few,TRBV27,TRBD2,TRBJ2-1,TGTGCCAGTGGGGGGGGGAATGAGCAGTTCTTC,CASGGGNEQFF
NA,TRBV5-1,TRBD1,TRBJ2-1,TGCGCCAGCAGCTTACTAAGAGGGACAGGGGACAATGAGCAGTTCTTC,CASSLLRGTGDNEQFF
NA,TRBV27,TRBD1,TRBJ2-7,TGTGCCAGCAGTTTGGGGACAGGCGGGTCCTACGAGCAGTACTTC,CASSLGTGGSYEQYF
few,TRBV13,NA,TRBJ1-2,TGTGCCAGCAGCTCACCAACGGTGCACGGCTACACCTTC,CASSSPTVHGYTF
NA,TRBV6-1,NA,TRBJ2-7,TGTGCCAGCAGTGGGTCGGGACCACCCTACGAGCAGTACTTC,CASSGSGPPYEQYF
once,TRBV5-1,NA,TRBJ1-2,TGCGCCAGCAGCGTCGGTTTTACCTATGGCTACACCTTC,CASSVGFTYGYTF